A selection of T cell receptor beta chains follows, all from one sample in a study of cytomegalovirus exposure and HLA in healthy donors. The protocol was immunoSEQ multiplex PCR, while the TCRdb copy is restricted to in-frame clones and leaves out a portion. The profile shows roughly 120,000 clones, roughly four fifths of them singletons. The sample was PBMCs. The source of these receptors is a man aged 40-55 years in good health and CMV-seronegative. Each CDR3 is given with its conserved first and last residue. The D gene is left open where the match is weak. Clone size is given for some rows only: seen once, a few or many times, or a class if the clone is expanded.

TGTGCCAGTAGCACCGGGACTGGACGGGAGCCCCAGCATTTT | CASSTGTGREPQHF | . | TRBV19 | . | TRBJ1-5
TGCAGCGCAGAGACAGGGGCTAATGAAAAACTGTTTTTT | CSAETGANEKLFF | TRBD1 | TRBV29-1 | . | TRBJ1-4
TGTGCCAGCAGCTCGGCGGCTAGCGGGGGCACAGATACGCAGTATTTT | CASSSAASGGTDTQYF | TRBD2 | TRBV28 | once | TRBJ2-3
TGCGCCAGCAGCTTTACGGTGGTAGCGGGAGCTATCAAGTATTTT | CASSFTVVAGAIKYF | TRBD2 | TRBV5-1 | . | TRBJ2-3
TGTGCCTGGAGCCAACAAGAGACCCAGTACTTC | CAWSQQETQYF | . | TRBV30 | few | TRBJ2-5
TGTGCCAGCAGCGTACGCCAGCACAACGATACTAGCGGTACTAGCACAGATACGCAGTATTTT | CASSVRQHNDTSGTSTDTQYF | . | TRBV21-1 | . | TRBJ2-3
TGTGCCAGCAGCTCGACAGGTTCATCATTCAATGAGCAGTTCTTC | CASSSTGSSFNEQFF | . | TRBV11-3 | . | TRBJ2-1
TGTGCCAGCAGTGCGACAACTAGCGGGTGGAATGAGCAGTTCTTC | CASSATTSGWNEQFF | TRBD2 | TRBV6-5 | . | TRBJ2-1
TGTGCCATCAGTGAGGACAGGGGGGCGAACACTGAAGCTTTCTTT | CAISEDRGANTEAFF | TRBD1 | TRBV10-3 | . | TRBJ1-1
TGTGCCAGCAGTGGGGGCACTAGCGAATTTTCTGGGGCCAACGGCCTGACTTTC | CASSGGTSEFSGANGLTF | TRBD2 | TRBV6-1 | . | TRBJ2-6
TGTGCCAGCTCACCACTTCGGGGGAACACTGAAGCTTTCTTT | CASSPLRGNTEAFF | . | TRBV18 | . | TRBJ1-1
TGTGCCAGCAGCCCCGGGGTGGGGAATCAGCCCCAGCATTTT | CASSPGVGNQPQHF | . | TRBV9 | . | TRBJ1-5
TGTGCCAGCAGTGCTGACAGGGGGCTCTACGAGCAGTACTTC | CASSADRGLYEQYF | TRBD1 | TRBV6-5 | few | TRBJ2-7
TGTGCCAGCAGCGAACGGACAGGGGGGTGGAATGAGCAGTTCTTC | CASSERTGGWNEQFF | TRBD1 | TRBV9 | once | TRBJ2-1
TGCGCCAGCAGTCAGGGGGCTCGGGAGACCCAGTACTTC | CASSQGARETQYF | TRBD1 | TRBV4-1 | . | TRBJ2-5
TGTGCCAGCTCACCCGGCCTAGCGGGATTGGGCACAGATACGCAGTATTTT | CASSPGLAGLGTDTQYF | TRBD2 | TRBV18 | . | TRBJ2-3
TGTGCCAGCACCGGGACAGGGAATACGGAAAAACTGTTTTTT | CASTGTGNTEKLFF | TRBD1 | TRBV27 | . | TRBJ1-4
TGTGCCAGTAGTTCTCGTCCTGGACTAGCGTACGAGCAGTACTTC | CASSSRPGLAYEQYF | TRBD2 | TRBV19 | . | TRBJ2-7
TGCGCCAGCAGCCGGACAGTCTCTGGAAACACCATATATTTT | CASSRTVSGNTIYF | . | TRBV5-1 | . | TRBJ1-3
TGTGCCAGCAGTTACTCGATCAGGGCTCTCAATGAGCAGTTCTTC | CASSYSIRALNEQFF | . | TRBV6-6 | . | TRBJ2-1
TGTGCCAGCAGTGAGGGCGGGTACCAAGAGACCCAGTACTTC | CASSEGGYQETQYF | . | TRBV2 | . | TRBJ2-5
TGTGCCAGCAGCCCCCTGGGACTAGCGGGGGGACCCCCCTACACAGATACGCAGTATTTT | CASSPLGLAGGPPYTDTQYF | TRBD2 | TRBV5-4 | . | TRBJ2-3
TGTGCCACCCCGGTCGCCACTGAAGCTTTCTTT | CATPVATEAFF | . | TRBV2 | . | TRBJ1-1
TGTGCCAGCAGCGTGGAGCAGGGGGCTGGGGCCAACGTCCTGACTTTC | CASSVEQGAGANVLTF | TRBD1 | TRBV9 | . | TRBJ2-6
TGTGCCAGTAGTATTCGCGCGGGGAACGATGAGCAGTTCTTC | CASSIRAGNDEQFF | . | TRBV19 | few | TRBJ2-1
TGCGCCAGCAGCCCTCAATGGGGGCCCAATCAGCCCCAGCATTTT | CASSPQWGPNQPQHF | . | TRBV4-1 | . | TRBJ1-5
TGTGCCAGCAGCCCGACTAGCGGGAGACACGAGCAGTACTTC | CASSPTSGRHEQYF | TRBD2 | TRBV14 | . | TRBJ2-7
TGCGCCAGCAGTGAGACAGGGAGCGGCTACACCTTC | CASSETGSGYTF | . | TRBV10-2 | . | TRBJ1-2
TGCGCCAGCAGCTTGGGGGGGGGAAACGAAAAACTGTTTTTT | CASSLGGGNEKLFF | . | TRBV5-1 | . | TRBJ1-4